Below are 15 T cell receptor beta chains sequenced from a single sample in a study of cytomegalovirus exposure and HLA in healthy donors. Libraries were prepared by immunoSEQ multiplex PCR; TCRdb keeps only in-frame clonotypes and omits some of them. The sample has 120,000 to 150,000 clones, 90% to 95% seen once. Specimen: PBMCs. The receptors shown here come from a young man in good health and CMV-seronegative.

The rearrangement links TRBV6-1 to TRBJ1-1; TRBD1 might be the D (6 bases). The ends were cut back, 6 bases at V and 5 bases at J, with 19 bases in the middle. Germline V CDR1 and CDR2: MNHNS, SASEGT. CDR3 size: 15 residues. CDR3 protein: CASSEQLTGRTEAFF. The CDR3 DNA is TGTGCCAGCAGCGAGCAATTGACAGGCCGAACTGAAGCTTTCTTT.

The V call is TRBV5-1, the J call TRBJ1-1; no clear D. From germline, CDR1 is SGHRS and CDR2 YFSETQ. The germline V and J ends were trimmed by 0 bases and 6 bases, with 9 bases remaining between them. The CDR3 extends over 13 amino acids. The CDR3, as DNA: TGCGCCAGCAGCTTGGGGCGGGCCGCTGAAGCTTTCTTT. Translating it yields CASSLGRAAEAFF. The variable domain in full, with the rest retrieved from reference TRBV5-1 and TRBJ1-1, is KAGVTQTPRYLIKTRGQQVTLSCSPISGHRSVSWYQQTPGQGLQFLFEYFSETQRNKGNFPGRFSGRQFSNSRSEMNVSTLELGDSALYLCASSLGRAAEAFFGQGTRLTVV.

The chain combines TRBV21-1 with TRBJ2-1; the table's D call of TRBD2 was not tested on the DNA. TRBV21-1 is given as a pseudogene. The CDR3 has 17 residues. The CDR3 sequence: CASSRDFTSGGWYEQFF. The CDR3 nucleotides read TGTGCCAGCAGCAGAGACTTCACTAGCGGAGGCTGGTATGAGCAGTTCTTC.

The table lists this clone with a few counts. CDR3 sequence reads: CASTFGQGRRGYTF. CDR3 DNA: TGTGCCAGCACCTTTGGACAGGGGAGGCGCGGCTACACCTTC. The rearrangement uses TRBV28 and TRBJ1-2, with 9 bases lining up with TRBD1. Germline V gene lookup returns CDR1 MDHEN and CDR2 SYDVKM. The J segment lost 8 bases and the V segment lost 7 bases, leaving 11 bases of the junction unmatched. The CDR3 has 14 amino acids.

The chain uses TRBV30 and TRBJ1-2, with a possible D match to TRBD1 (6 bases). The germline V gene encodes CDR1 GTSNPN and CDR2 SVGIG (reference sequence). Deletions cut 3 bases from V and 8 bases from J, with 7 bases between. The CDR3 has 10 amino acids. The CDR3 sequence is CAWSDRGYTF. For the CDR3, the DNA is TGTGCCTGGAGCGACAGGGGCTACACCTTC.

The rearrangement uses TRBV10-3 and TRBJ2-7; 11 positions agree with TRBD1. Germline V gives CDR1 ENHRY, CDR2 SYGVKD. This CDR3 is built from 15 residues. With 6 bases clipped from V and 3 bases from J, the junction kept 7 bases outside the gene matches. The CDR3 coding sequence is TGTGCCATCAGGGACAAGGGGACAGGGGGCTACGAGCAGTACTTC. It codes for CAIRDKGTGGYEQYF.

The CDR3 nucleotides are TGCAGCGTTGAAGATCGGAGGAGCTATGGCTACACCTTC. Translating gives CSVEDRRSYGYTF. The genes are TRBV29-1 and TRBJ1-2; no firm D call. This CDR3 spans 13 amino acids. V lost 0 bases and J 4 bases, leaving 9 bases between the germline ends. Germline lookup yields CDR1 SQVTM and CDR2 ANQGSEA. Looking up the rest from reference TRBV29-1 and TRBJ1-2 gives the full variable domain: SAVISQKPSRDICQRGTSLTIQCQVDSQVTMMFWYRQQPGQSLTLIATANQGSEATYESGFVIDKFPISRPNLTFSTLTVSNMSPEDSSIYLCSVEDRRSYGYTFGSGTRLTVV.

The CDR3: CASSVLDGRDPDTQYF. The CDR3 region has the DNA TGTGCCAGCAGCGTACTGGACGGGAGGGATCCAGATACGCAGTATTTT. The rearrangement links TRBV9 to TRBJ2-3; 8 nucleotides line up with TRBD2. There are 16 residues in the CDR3. The J segment lost 4 bases and the V segment lost 1 base, leaving 8 bases of the junction unmatched. Germline V gene lookup returns CDR1 SGDLS and CDR2 YYNGEE.

The chain employs TRBV29-1 and TRBJ1-1; D call uncertain. V dropped 4 bases and J dropped 1 base, with 10 bases sitting between them. There are 13 residues in the CDR3. CDR1 is SQVTM and CDR2 is ANQGSEA in the germline V gene. CDR3 residues: CSVGGRGNTEAFF. Written as DNA, the CDR3 is TGCAGCGTTGGGGGTCGGGGGAACACTGAAGCTTTCTTT.

The V and J genes are TRBV5-1 and TRBJ2-2; weak D call: TRBD1 (5 bases). V lost 4 bases and J 1 base, leaving 8 bases between the germline ends. The CDR3 is made up of 14 amino acids. In germline, CDR1 is SGHRS, CDR2 YFSETQ. Written as DNA, the CDR3 is TGCGCCAGCAGCGTACAGGTGAACACCGGGGAGCTGTTTTTT. Translated: CASSVQVNTGELFF.

The chain employs TRBV4-1 and TRBJ1-4; maybe TRBD1 (5 bases). The CDR3 has 14 residues. Germline CDR1 is MGHRA and CDR2 is YSYEKL. V lost 4 bases and J 8 bases, leaving 14 bases between the germline ends. The CDR3 DNA reads as TGCGCCAGCAGCCTAGGGGTCAGTAAGGAAAAACTGTTTTTT. As protein: CASSLGVSKEKLFF.

The chain is built from TRBV25-1 and TRBJ2-1; 7 bases align to TRBD1. CDR3 size: 14 residues. V gave up 4 bases and J gave up 4 bases; unmatched junction bases: 4. Germline V CDR1 and CDR2: MGHDK, SYGVNS. This chain's CDR3 is CASSGWTGYNEQFF. The CDR3 coding sequence is TGTGCCAGCAGTGGCTGGACAGGTTACAATGAGCAGTTCTTC.

The V and J genes are TRBV6-5 and TRBJ1-1; D unclear. The CDR3 runs 16 residues. V was clipped by 4 bases and J by 4 bases, with 19 bases between them. Germline V gene sequence: CDR1 MNHEY, CDR2 SVGAGI. In DNA, the CDR3 is TGTGCCAGCAGTTCTCCCTTCCTCATTGGGAGCACTGAAGCTTTCTTT. This encodes CASSSPFLIGSTEAFF.

CDR3 sequence (DNA): TGTGCCAGCAGTCCTAGAACCCTCTACGAGCAGTACGTC. Its protein product is CASSPRTLYEQYV. The chain uses TRBV6-6 and TRBJ2-7; no firm D call. This CDR3 contains 13 residues. V was trimmed by 5 bases and J by 3 bases, leaving 11 bases between them. The germline V gene encodes CDR1 MNHNY and CDR2 SVGAGI (reference sequence).

The chain is built from TRBV9 and TRBJ1-1; possible D gene TRBD1, 5 bases. CDR1 is SGDLS, CDR2 YYNGEE, per germline. V was trimmed by 5 bases and J by 1 base, leaving 21 bases between them. The CDR3 totals 17 residues. The CDR3 spells CASSDVPGGQPNTEAFF. In DNA, the CDR3 is TGTGCCAGCAGTGACGTACCCGGTGGACAACCGAACACTGAAGCTTTCTTT.